This T cell receptor beta chain stems from a study of blood T cell repertoires in COVID-19 (dated by TCRdb to 2018 to 2020). Broadly, across the study: The collaborator samples originated in the United States, Italy and Spain and spanned the acute and convalescent phases of COVID-19. The repertoires were made available in a free public database intended to serve as a resource for research on the immune response to SARS-CoV-2. Subjects who had been exposed to COVID-19, were actively infected with it, or had recovered from it provided the deeply sampled blood TCRbeta repertoires that made up the dataset. Samples came from the ongoing ImmuneRACE study (first 160 participants) plus 1,254 subjects from 6 global collaborators. The material from the prospective study consisted of cDNA or gDNA derived from T cells, B-cell-depleted T cells, or PBMCs. A de-identified subject ID, COVID-19 status, age in years and sex were almost always included in the sample metadata. Where available, HLA class I and class II types were obtained from metadata supplied by the sample provider rather than from assay-based typing.

Points the paper makes about the study in general: The amount of clinical and demographic metadata varied by source and participant and was provided uncurated.

A word on this clone: Its antigen is still unknown. Base qualities were left out, and no much larger clone turns up one base away.

At one collaborating source in Seattle, patients were enrolled during active infection and were followed longitudinally through the course of disease. Each collaborating institution followed its own protocols to collect whole blood in K2EDTA tubes. For TCRbeta analysis, collaborators shipped samples as frozen whole blood, isolated PBMCs, or DNA extracted from either of those sample types. The immunoSEQ Assay, a bias-controlled multiplex PCR, was used to amplify TCRbeta CDR3 regions from genomic DNA. Per the authors' processing: The number of nucleated cells in each sample was estimated from the amplification of reference gene primers within the assay. To quantify the absolute abundance of each unique TCRbeta CDR3 rearrangement, sequence reads were collapsed and filtered. For each sample, productive Simpson clonality was calculated as the square root of Simpson's diversity index over productive rearrangements. TCRdb limited this immuneACCESS table to in-frame rearrangements with V and J called. A share of clones is missing; checked studies link under half to unresolved V genes, and the rest is unexplained. The DNA gave D and trimming, while V, J and clone size come from that table. A total of roughly 380,000 clones appear in this sample, about nine tenths of them only once. The ten largest make up 1.5% to 1.8% of the sample.

Sequences SGDLS (CDR1) and YYNGEE (CDR2) are obtained from the germline V gene. The cysteine opens and the phenylalanine closes a CDR3 of 14 amino acids. The entry retains the CDR3 DNA only, 42 bases that are in frame from base 1. V gives up 4 bases and J gives up 3 bases, and the segment between their germline ends measures 12 bases. The rearrangement combines TRBV9 with TRBJ2-3, with the D gene not clear enough to name. The origin of this receptor is a woman in her thirties or forties with COVID-19, enrolled during active disease. What was sequenced was peripheral blood. This receptor has the CDR3 CASSLNSRTDTQYF. The DNA reads as follows: TGTGCCAGCAGCCTAAATAGTCGAACAGATACGCAGTATTTT.